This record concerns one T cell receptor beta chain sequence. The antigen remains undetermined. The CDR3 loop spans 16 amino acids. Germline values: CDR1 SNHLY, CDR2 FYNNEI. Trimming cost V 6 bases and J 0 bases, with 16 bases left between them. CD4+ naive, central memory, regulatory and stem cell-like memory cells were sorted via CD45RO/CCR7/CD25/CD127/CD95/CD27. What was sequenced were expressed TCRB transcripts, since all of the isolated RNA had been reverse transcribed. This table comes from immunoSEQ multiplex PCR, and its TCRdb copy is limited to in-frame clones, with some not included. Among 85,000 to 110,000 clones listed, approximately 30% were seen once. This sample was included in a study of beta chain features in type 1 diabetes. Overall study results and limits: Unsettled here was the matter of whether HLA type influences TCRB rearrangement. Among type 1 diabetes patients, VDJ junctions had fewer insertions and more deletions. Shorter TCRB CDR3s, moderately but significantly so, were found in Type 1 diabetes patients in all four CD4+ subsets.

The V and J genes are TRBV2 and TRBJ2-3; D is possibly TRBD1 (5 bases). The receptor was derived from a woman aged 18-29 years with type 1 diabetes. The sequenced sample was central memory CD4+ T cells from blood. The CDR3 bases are TGTGCCAGCAGGCCAGGGCGCGAGACTAGCACAGATACGCAGTATTTT. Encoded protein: CASRPGRETSTDTQYF.